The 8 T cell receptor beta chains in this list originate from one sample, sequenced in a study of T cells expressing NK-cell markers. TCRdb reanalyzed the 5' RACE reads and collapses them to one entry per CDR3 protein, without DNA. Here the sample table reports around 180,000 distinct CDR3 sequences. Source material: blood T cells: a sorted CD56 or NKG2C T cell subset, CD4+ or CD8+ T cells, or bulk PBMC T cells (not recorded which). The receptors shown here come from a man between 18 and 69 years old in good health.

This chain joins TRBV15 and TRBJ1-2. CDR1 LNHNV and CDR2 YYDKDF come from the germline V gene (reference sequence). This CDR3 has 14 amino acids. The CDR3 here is CATSFSSRNYGYTF.

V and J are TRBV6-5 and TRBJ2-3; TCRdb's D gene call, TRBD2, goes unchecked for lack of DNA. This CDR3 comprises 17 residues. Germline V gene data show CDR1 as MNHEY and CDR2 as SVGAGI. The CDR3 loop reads CASSYFGGGYDTDTQYF.

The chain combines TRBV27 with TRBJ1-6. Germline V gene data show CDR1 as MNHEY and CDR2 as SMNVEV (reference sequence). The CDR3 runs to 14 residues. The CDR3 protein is CASSLWRENSPLHF.

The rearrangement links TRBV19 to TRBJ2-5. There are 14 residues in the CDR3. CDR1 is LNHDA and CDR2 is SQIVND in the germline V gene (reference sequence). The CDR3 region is CASSIRLYQETQYF.

CDR3 sequence: CASSFNQLGRGEQYF. This chain connects TRBV27 to TRBJ2-7; TCRdb selects TRBD1, and the lack of DNA leaves this call unchecked. The CDR3 extends over 15 amino acids. CDR1 is MNHEY and CDR2 is SMNVEV in the germline V gene (reference sequence).

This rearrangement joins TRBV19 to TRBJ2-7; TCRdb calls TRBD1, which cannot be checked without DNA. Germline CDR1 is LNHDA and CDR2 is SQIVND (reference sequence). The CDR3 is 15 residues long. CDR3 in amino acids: CASSKQGSGSYEQYF.

The CDR3 spells CASSDRPGVGELFF. J is TRBJ2-2 and V is TRBV6-4; as DNA is missing, the TRBD1 call by TCRdb cannot be tested. The CDR3 covers 14 residues. CDR1 is MRHNA, CDR2 SNTAGT, per germline.

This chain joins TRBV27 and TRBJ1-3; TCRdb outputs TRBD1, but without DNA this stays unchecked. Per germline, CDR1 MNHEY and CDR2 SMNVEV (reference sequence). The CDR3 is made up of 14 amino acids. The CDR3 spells CASSLGQPGNTIYF.